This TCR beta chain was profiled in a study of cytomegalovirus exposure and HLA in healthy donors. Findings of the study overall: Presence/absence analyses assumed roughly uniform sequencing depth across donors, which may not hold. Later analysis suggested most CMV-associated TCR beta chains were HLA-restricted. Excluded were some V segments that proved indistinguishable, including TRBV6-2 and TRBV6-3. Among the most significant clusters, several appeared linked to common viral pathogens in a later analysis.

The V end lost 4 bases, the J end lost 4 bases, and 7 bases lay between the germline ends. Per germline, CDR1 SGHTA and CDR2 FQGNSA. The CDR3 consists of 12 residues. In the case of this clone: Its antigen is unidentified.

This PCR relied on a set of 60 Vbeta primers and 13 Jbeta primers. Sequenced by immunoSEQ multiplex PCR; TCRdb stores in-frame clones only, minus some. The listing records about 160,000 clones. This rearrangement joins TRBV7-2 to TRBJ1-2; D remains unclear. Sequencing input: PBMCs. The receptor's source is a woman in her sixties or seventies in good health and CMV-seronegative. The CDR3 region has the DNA TGTGCCAGCAGCTCCCGGAGCTATGGCTACACCTTC. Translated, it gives CASSSRSYGYTF.